This note documents a single T cell receptor (beta chain) sequence. These data come from a study of T-cell reconstitution after alpha-beta-depleted transplantation in children. Construction of the TCRbeta library involved unique molecular identifiers. TCRdb reprocessed the PCR reads with MiXCR, giving one entry per CDR3 protein. Of 490,000 or so distinct CDR3 sequences in the sample, around 12% were seen once. The TCR originated in a human donor who donated a stem cell graft to a child with combined immunodeficiency. The input for sequencing was PBMCs from the stem cell graft donor, taken from the stem cell graft.

DNA for the CDR3: TGTGCCAGCAGTTACCTCGGGCCGGGAAACACCATATATTTT. Amino acid sequence: CASSYLGPGNTIYF. V and J are TRBV6-5 and TRBJ1-3; D is unresolved. Deletions cut 2 bases from V and 4 bases from J, with 9 bases between. The CDR3 has 14 amino acids. Germline CDR1 MNHEY, CDR2 SVGAGI.